This TCR beta chain is from a study of blood T cell repertoires in COVID-19 (dated by TCRdb to 2020 to 2021). About the investigation overall: Collaborator samples came from the United States, Italy and Spain and covered acute and convalescent phases of COVID-19. The prospective study material was composed of cDNA or gDNA derived from T cells, B-cell-depleted T cells, or PBMCs. The dataset comprised deeply sampled blood TCRbeta repertoires from subjects exposed to, actively infected with, or recovered from COVID-19. The repertoires were made available in a free public database intended to serve as a resource for research on the immune response to SARS-CoV-2. The samples were drawn from two sources: the first 160 participants of the ongoing ImmuneRACE study, and 1,254 subjects contributed by 6 global collaborators. The sample metadata nearly always contained a de-identified subject ID, COVID-19 status, age in years and sex. Where HLA class I and class II types were available, the types were taken from metadata supplied by the sample provider, not from assay-based typing. The full study reports these points: The quantity of clinical and demographic metadata differed by source and by participant and was supplied without curation.

Measured from the cysteine to the valine, the CDR3 is 14 residues long. Only CDR3 DNA remains: 42 bases, in frame from the first base. Germline trimming: 10 bases from V, 7 bases from J; junction bases outside gene matches: 13. The germline V gene (reference sequence) specifies LNHDA as CDR1 and SQIVND as CDR2. Regarding this clone: The antigen it recognizes is unknown. No qualities accompany the bases; no much larger clone lies one base away.

One collaborating source in Seattle enrolled patients while the patients were actively infected and followed the patients over time throughout the course of disease. The collaborating institutions used their own protocols to collect whole blood in K2EDTA tubes. For TCRbeta analysis, collaborators shipped samples in one of three forms: frozen whole blood, isolated PBMCs, or DNA extracted from either of those sample types. TCRbeta CDR3 regions were amplified from genomic DNA using the immunoSEQ Assay, a bias-controlled multiplex PCR. The paper's processing steps were these. Within the assay, amplification of reference gene primers was used to estimate how many nucleated cells each sample contained. To quantify the absolute abundance of each unique TCRbeta CDR3 rearrangement, sequence reads were collapsed and filtered. For each sample, productive Simpson clonality was calculated as the square root of Simpson's diversity index across productive rearrangements. The table comes from immuneACCESS by way of TCRdb, which keeps in-frame sequences with V and J called. Part of the clones is missing from these tables; in studies checked, under half for an unresolved V gene and the rest for unknown reasons. V, J and clone size reflect that table, while D and trimming were determined from the DNA. This sample gives roughly 60,000 clones in total; roughly two thirds of them show up just once. Together, the top ten hold roughly 4.9% of the sample.

The V and J segments used are TRBV19 and TRBJ2-7, with TRBD1 matching 10 junction bases. The origin of this receptor is an older woman with COVID-19, enrolled during active disease. What was sequenced was peripheral blood. The CDR3 region has the sequence CATRSTGGWGEQYV. The DNA reads TGTGCCACCCGTTCGACAGGGGGCTGGGGGGAGCAGTACGTC.